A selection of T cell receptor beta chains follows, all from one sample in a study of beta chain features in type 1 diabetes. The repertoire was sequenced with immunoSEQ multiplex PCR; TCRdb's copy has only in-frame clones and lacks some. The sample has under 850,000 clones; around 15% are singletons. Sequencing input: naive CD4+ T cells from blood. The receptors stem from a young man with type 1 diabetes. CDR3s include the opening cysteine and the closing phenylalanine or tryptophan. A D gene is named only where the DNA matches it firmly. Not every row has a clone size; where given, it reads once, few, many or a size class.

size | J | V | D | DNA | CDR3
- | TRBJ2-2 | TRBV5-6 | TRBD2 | TGTGCCAGCAGCTTGATCGCTAGCGGGTCCGGGGAGCTGTTTTTT | CASSLIASGSGELFF
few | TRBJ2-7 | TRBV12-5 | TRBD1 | TGTGCTAGTGCCTCGGACAGGACCCAGACCGAGCAGTACTTC | CASASDRTQTEQYF
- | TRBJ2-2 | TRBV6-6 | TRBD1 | TGTGCCAGCAGGCCCCCGGGACAGGTTAATTCCGGGGAGCTGTTTTTT | CASRPPGQVNSGELFF
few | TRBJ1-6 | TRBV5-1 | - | TGCGCCAGCAGCTTAGGTGAGGGATCACCCCTCCACTTT | CASSLGEGSPLHF
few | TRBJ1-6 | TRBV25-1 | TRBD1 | TGTGCCAGCACGGGACAGGGCAGCTCACCCCTCCACTTT | CASTGQGSSPLHF
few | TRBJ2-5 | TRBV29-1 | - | TGCAGCGTTGAGGAGTCGGGTCAAGAGACCCAGTACTTC | CSVEESGQETQYF
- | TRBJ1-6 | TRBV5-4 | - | TGTGCCAGCAGCTTGGGGACACACCCAGGGAATTCACCCCTCCACTTT | CASSLGTHPGNSPLHF
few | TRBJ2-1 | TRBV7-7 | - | TGTGCCAGCAGCCTTGATCGGGTAGGAAATGAGCAGTTCTTC | CASSLDRVGNEQFF
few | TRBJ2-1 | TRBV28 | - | TGTGCCAGCACCCCGCCCGGGGGGCCAATGTACAATGAGCAGTTCTTC | CASTPPGGPMYNEQFF
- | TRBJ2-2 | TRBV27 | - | TGTGCCAGCAGTTCCGCAGGGGCCCCGAACACCGGGGAGCTGTTTTTT | CASSSAGAPNTGELFF
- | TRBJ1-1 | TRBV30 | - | TGTGCCTGGAGTGGGGAGGCTGAAGCTTTCTTT | CAWSGEAEAFF
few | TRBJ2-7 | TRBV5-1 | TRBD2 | TGCGCCAGCAGCTTGGATCTAGCGGTACCCTACGAGCAGTACTTC | CASSLDLAVPYEQYF
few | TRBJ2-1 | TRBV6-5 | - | TGTGCCAGCAGTCCTCAACCTAGCTCTAGGCAGTTCTTC | CASSPQPSSRQFF
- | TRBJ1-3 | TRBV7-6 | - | TGTGCCAGCAGCTTTGACCCTGGAAACACCATATATTTT | CASSFDPGNTIYF
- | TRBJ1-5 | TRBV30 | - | TGTGCCTGGAGTGACCGACAGTACAATCAGCCCCAGCATTTT | CAWSDRQYNQPQHF
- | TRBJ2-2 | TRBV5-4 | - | TGTGCCAGCAGTCCCGCTCGAGGGGCAAACACCGGGGAGCTGTTTTTT | CASSPARGANTGELFF
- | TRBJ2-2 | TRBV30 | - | TGTGCCTGGAAATCCCAGGGGACCGGGGAGCTGTTTTTT | CAWKSQGTGELFF
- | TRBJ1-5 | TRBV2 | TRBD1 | TGTGCCAGCAGTCAGGGGGTGGATCAGCCCCAGCATTTT | CASSQGVDQPQHF
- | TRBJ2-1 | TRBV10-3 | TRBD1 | TGTGCCATCGAAAGACAGGGGATCAACAATGAGCAGTTCTTC | CAIERQGINNEQFF
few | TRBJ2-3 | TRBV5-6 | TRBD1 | TGTGCCAGCAGCCTCCGACAGGGTACGCAGTATTTT | CASSLRQGTQYF
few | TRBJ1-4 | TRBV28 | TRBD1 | TGTGCCAGCAGTTTACCGACAGGGGGTAATGAAAAACTGTTTTTT | CASSLPTGGNEKLFF
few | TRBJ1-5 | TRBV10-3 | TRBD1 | TGTGCCATCAGTGAGTCGACAGGGGATCAGCCCCAGCATTTT | CAISESTGDQPQHF
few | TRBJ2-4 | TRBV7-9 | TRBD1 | TGTGCCAGCAGCCCCTCTGGTTCGTCGACAGGGTTCGTAAACATTCAGTACTTC | CASSPSGSSTGFVNIQYF
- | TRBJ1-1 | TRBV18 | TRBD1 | TGTGCCAGCTCAACCGGGACAGGGGCCACTGAAGCTTTCTTT | CASSTGTGATEAFF
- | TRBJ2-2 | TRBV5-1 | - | TGCGCCAGCAGCCTGACAGAAGCAGGGACCGGGGAGCTGTTTTTT | CASSLTEAGTGELFF
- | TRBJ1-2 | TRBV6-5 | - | TGTGCCAGCAGCACCGGAACTAACTATGGCTACACCTTC | CASSTGTNYGYTF
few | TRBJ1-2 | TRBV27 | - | TGTGCCAGCAGTTTGGATCGACAGATAAACTATGGCTACACCTTC | CASSLDRQINYGYTF
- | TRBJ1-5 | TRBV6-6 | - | TGTGCCAGCAGTTTCGGGACATCGGGGCATCAGCCCCAGCATTTT | CASSFGTSGHQPQHF
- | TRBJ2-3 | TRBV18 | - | TGTGCCAGCTCACCCCTTGGACATAGCACAGATACGCAGTATTTT | CASSPLGHSTDTQYF
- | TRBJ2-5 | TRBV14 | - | TGTGCCAGCAGCTTTTTAGGGGGTAGCGAGACCCAGTACTTC | CASSFLGGSETQYF
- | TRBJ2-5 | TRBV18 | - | TGTGCCAGCTCCCCACTCCCGGGGTCGGAGACCCAGTACTTC | CASSPLPGSETQYF
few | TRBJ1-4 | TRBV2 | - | TGTGCCAGCAGCAGGACGGGGACAACTAATGAAAAACTGTTTTTT | CASSRTGTTNEKLFF
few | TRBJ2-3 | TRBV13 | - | TGTGCCAGCAGCTTAGTGGGGGGGCCCACAGATACGCAGTATTTT | CASSLVGGPTDTQYF
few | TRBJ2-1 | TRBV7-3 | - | TGTGCCAGCAGTCGGGACAAAGACAATGAGCAGTTCTTC | CASSRDKDNEQFF
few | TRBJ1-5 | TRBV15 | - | TGTGCCACCAGCGGGGGTGTTAATAGCAATCAGCCCCAGCATTTT | CATSGGVNSNQPQHF
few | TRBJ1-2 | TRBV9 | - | TGTGCCAGCAGCGTCCCACAGCCAGGGGACTATGGCTACACCTTC | CASSVPQPGDYGYTF
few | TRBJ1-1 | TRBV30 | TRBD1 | TGTGCCTGGCTGACAGGGGGCACTGAAGCTTTCTTT | CAWLTGGTEAFF
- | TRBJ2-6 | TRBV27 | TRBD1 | TGTGCCAGCACGAGCTTCGACAGGGTCGCATCTGGGGCCAACGTCCTGACTTTC | CASTSFDRVASGANVLTF
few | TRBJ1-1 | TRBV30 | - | TGTGCCTGGACCCAGGGGTGGGTTTCCCCTGAAGCTTTCTTT | CAWTQGWVSPEAFF
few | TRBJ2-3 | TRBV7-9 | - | TGTGCCAGCAGCTTAAGGGGTAGCACAGATACGCAGTATTTT | CASSLRGSTDTQYF
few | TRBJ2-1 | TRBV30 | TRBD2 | TGTGCCTGTACTAGCGGGTCATACAATGAGCAGTTCTTC | CACTSGSYNEQFF
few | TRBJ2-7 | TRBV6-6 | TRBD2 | TGTGCCAGCAGTTACTCGCGACTAGCGGTCCTCGAGCAGTACTTC | CASSYSRLAVLEQYF